This T cell receptor beta chain was profiled in a study of Graves' ophthalmopathy and Graves' hyperthyroidism. With regard to this clonotype: What it binds is not known.

No donor had other autoimmune disease, uncontrolled infection, pregnancy or lactation. A volume of approximately 10 ml of fresh peripheral blood supplied the PBMCs. Study-wide points: A classifier, a 13-signature model, separated ophthalmopathy from stable hyperthyroidism with approximately 88% sensitivity and approximately 81% specificity. It was with 65% to 71% sensitivity and about 72% specificity that the model predicted ophthalmopathy progression.

V lost 1 base, J lost 8 bases, and 9 bases lay in between. The length of the CDR3 is 12 residues. In germline, CDR1 is SGHRS, CDR2 YFSETQ. Transcripts of RNA were the source for amplifying TCR beta CDR3 regions. RT-PCR with HTBI primers came first, then second-round multiplex PCR. Via MiXCR, TCRdb re-called the multiplex PCR reads, giving one row per CDR3 protein. The table shows roughly 300,000 distinct CDR3 sequences, with roughly a sixth occurring only once. The genes are TRBV5-1 and TRBJ1-1; no firm D call. The sequenced sample consisted of peripheral blood. The clonotype comes from an adult man with Graves' ophthalmopathy. CDR3 coding DNA: TGCGCCAGCAGCTTGCTTGGACTAGAAGCTTTCTTT. This gives the protein CASSLLGLEAFF.